This TCR beta chain was recorded in a study of T cell responses to AZD1222 COVID-19 vaccine. Whole-study findings and limits: CD4 TCRs covered the whole spike, strongest at regions 160-218 and 743-854. Researchers took repertoire samples only after the peak T cell response had come. Donors skewed white British and female; clonal diversity was possibly underestimated. Spike-specific TCRs gained breadth and depth after people received two AZD1222 doses.

CDR3 length equals 16 residues. Germline assignment: CDR1 SGHTA and CDR2 FQGNSA. V dropped 7 bases and J dropped 7; count of bases not matched to a gene: 17. Assay used: immunoSEQ multiplex PCR; TCRdb lists only in-frame clones, some missing. The repertoire has under 200,000 clones, approximately 90% of them found once; the top ten carry 4.4%. With respect to this clone: Its antigen is unidentified.

The sequencing here drew on peripheral blood, taken on day 0 of MenACWY control vaccination. The receptor comes from an adult in good health. This chain joins TRBV7-2 and TRBJ2-7, with 9 bases that match TRBD2. The CDR3 protein is CASTGGSGSPWGEQYF. In DNA, the CDR3 is TGTGCCAGCACCGGGGGTAGCGGGAGTCCCTGGGGGGAGCAGTACTTC.